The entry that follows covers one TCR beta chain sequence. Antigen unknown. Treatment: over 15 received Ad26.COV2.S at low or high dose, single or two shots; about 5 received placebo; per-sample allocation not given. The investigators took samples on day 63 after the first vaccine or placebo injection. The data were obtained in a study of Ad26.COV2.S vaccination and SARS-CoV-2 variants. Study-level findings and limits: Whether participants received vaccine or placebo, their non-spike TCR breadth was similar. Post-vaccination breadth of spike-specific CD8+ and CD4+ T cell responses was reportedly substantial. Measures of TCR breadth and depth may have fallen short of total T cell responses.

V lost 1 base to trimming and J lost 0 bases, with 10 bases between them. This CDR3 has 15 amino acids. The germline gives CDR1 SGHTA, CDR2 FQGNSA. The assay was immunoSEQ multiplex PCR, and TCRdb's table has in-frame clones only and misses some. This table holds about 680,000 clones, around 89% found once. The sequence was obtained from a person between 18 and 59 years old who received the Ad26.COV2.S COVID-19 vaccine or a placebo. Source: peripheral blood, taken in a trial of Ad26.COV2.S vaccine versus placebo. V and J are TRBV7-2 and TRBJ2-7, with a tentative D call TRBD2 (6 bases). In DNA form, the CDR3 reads TGTGCCAGCAGCTTAGAACACGGGAGCTCCTACGAGCAGTACTTC. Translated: CASSLEHGSSYEQYF.